This passage covers 14 T cell receptor beta chains from one sample sequenced in a study of T cells in Graves' hyperthyroidism and ophthalmopathy. TCR beta CDR3 regions were amplified from RNA. Carried out on the TCR CDR3, a first-round RT-PCR used the HTBI primer set. A single record per CDR3 protein comes from TCRdb applying MiXCR to the multiplex PCR reads. The data contain around 600,000 distinct CDR3 sequences, over 12% of them singletons. The material sequenced was blood. The origin of the receptors is a woman under 30 with Graves' ophthalmopathy.

The V gene is TRBV4-3, the J gene TRBJ1-6; tentative D call: TRBD1 (6 bases). From germline, CDR1 is LGHNA and CDR2 YSLEER. The CDR3 is made up of 15 amino acids. V lost 2 bases and J 5 bases, leaving 10 bases between the germline ends. The CDR3 DNA is TGCGCCAGCAGCCAAAGGGGACACGATAATTCACCCCTCCACTTT. Its protein is CASSQRGHDNSPLHF.

This clonotype was recorded at least ten times. The genes are TRBV5-1 and TRBJ2-3; D is possibly TRBD1 (6 bases). Germline CDR1 is SGHRS and CDR2 is YFSETQ. The CDR3 is made up of 14 amino acids. V was clipped by 0 bases and J by 2 bases, with 7 bases between them. The CDR3 nucleotides are TGCGCCAGCAGCTTGGTGGGGGCCACAGATACGCAGTATTTT. Translated, it gives CASSLVGATDTQYF.

Ten or more counts support this clonotype. V and J are TRBV14 and TRBJ2-5, with a possible D match to TRBD2 (5 bases). Germline CDR1 reads SGHDN; CDR2 reads FVKESK. CDR3 length equals 12 residues. Trimming took 2 bases from V and 7 from J, leaving 8 bases between them. The CDR3: CASSQSGPTQYF. The CDR3 DNA follows: TGTGCCAGCAGCCAAAGCGGTCCGACCCAGTACTTC.

V gene TRBV7-9 combines with J gene TRBJ1-1; D not certain. Per germline, CDR1 SEHNR and CDR2 FQNEAQ (reference sequence). V was pared by 0 bases and J by 8 bases, with 7 bases between. The CDR3 spans 12 residues. The CDR3 region has the DNA TGTGCCAGCAGCTTAGCGGTGCCCGAAGCTTTCTTT. Translation gives CASSLAVPEAFF.

This clonotype has at least ten counts. This chain uses TRBV20-1 with TRBJ2-7, with 10 bases matching TRBD1. The CDR3 has 15 residues. V shed 0 bases and J 3 bases; nucleotides not matched to a gene: 5. The germline gives CDR1 DFQATT, CDR2 SNEGSKA (reference sequence). The DNA for the CDR3 is TGCAGTGCTAGAGATTGGGGGACAGGGGACTACGAGCAGTACTTC. This gives the protein CSARDWGTGDYEQYF.

This clonotype was seen ten or more times. The chain joins TRBV10-3 to TRBJ2-1; D is perhaps TRBD2 (6 bases). The V gene lost 10 bases and the J gene lost 9 bases, with 16 bases spanning the gap. The CDR3 contains 12 residues. Germline lookup yields CDR1 ENHRY and CDR2 SYGVKD. The DNA of the CDR3 is TGTGCCAGTTCAGGGAGGAGTAGTGAGCAGTTCTTC. This encodes CASSGRSSEQFF.

This clonotype was seen ten or more times. This rearrangement joins TRBV29-1 to TRBJ2-7; D gene ambiguous. The CDR3 runs 16 residues. Looked up from germline, CDR1 is SQVTM and CDR2 is ANQGSEA. Trimming removed 1 base from V and 4 bases from J, with 20 bases in between. The CDR3 sequence: CSVEGLAFTTPYEQYF. The CDR3, as DNA: TGCAGCGTTGAAGGATTAGCATTTACCACCCCATACGAGCAGTACTTC.

The chain joins TRBV3-1 to TRBJ2-2, with 10 nucleotides matching TRBD2. Germline assignment: CDR1 LGHDT and CDR2 YNNKEL (reference sequence). J lost 6 bases, V lost 4 bases, and 20 bases had no gene match. CDR3 size: 20 residues. The CDR3 nucleotides are TGTGCCAGCAGCCCCCCCTCGAGTCTAGCGGGAGTTCGCGGGGCCGGGGAGCTGTTTTTT. It encodes CASSPPSSLAGVRGAGELFF.

This clonotype turned up a few times. The genes are TRBV20-1 and TRBJ2-2; D tentatively reads TRBD1 or TRBD2 (6 bases each). From germline, CDR1 is DFQATT and CDR2 SNEGSKA (reference sequence). Trimming took off 3 bases at V and 3 bases at J, with 14 bases between the two ends. This CDR3 spans 15 amino acids. The chain's CDR3 is CSARGGTPDTGELFF. CDR3 sequence (DNA): TGCAGTGCTAGGGGCGGGACACCTGACACCGGGGAGCTGTTTTTT.

This clonotype has at least ten counts. The chain has TRBV19 and TRBJ2-5; 8 positions agree with TRBD1. V lost 5 bases, J lost 2 bases, and 7 bases stayed unmatched. This CDR3 spans 15 amino acids. Looked up from germline, CDR1 is LNHDA and CDR2 is SQIVND (reference sequence). For the CDR3, the DNA is TGTGCCAGTAGTTCTTGGACAGGGACTCAAGAGACCCAGTACTTC. Translated: CASSSWTGTQETQYF.

This clonotype occurred once. This chain links TRBV19 with TRBJ2-1; TRBD2 matches 8 bases. The CDR3 length is 16 residues. Germline V gene lookup returns CDR1 LNHDA and CDR2 SQIVND (reference sequence). Trimming cost V 6 bases and J 5 bases; bases outside gene matches: 12. The CDR3 DNA follows: TGTGCCAGTAGCGACAACCCCGGGACTAGGAACAATGAGCAGTTCTTC. This encodes CASSDNPGTRNNEQFF. Supplemented by reference TRBV19 and TRBJ2-1, the full variable domain reads DGGITQSPKYLFRKEGQNVTLSCEQNLNHDAMYWYRQDPGQGLRLIYYSQIVNDFQKGDIAEGYSVSREKKESFPLTVTSAQKNPTAFYLCASSDNPGTRNNEQFFGPGTRLTVL.

A few counts support this clonotype. This chain links TRBV29-1 with TRBJ2-4; TRBD2 agrees at 7 bases. The CDR3 length is 13 residues. The V gene's germline CDR1 is SQVTM and CDR2 ANQGSEA. J gave up 5 bases and V 1 base, and 2 bases lay outside the gene matches. The CDR3 protein is CSVEVGGENIQYF. CDR3 nucleotides: TGCAGCGTTGAAGTTGGGGGGGAAAACATTCAGTACTTC.

Concerning this clonotype: A read error is possible here, since a much larger clone lies one base away. The chain recombines TRBV5-6 with TRBJ2-3, with 10 bases matching TRBD2. The CDR3 spans 17 residues. The germline V gene encodes CDR1 SGHDT and CDR2 YYEEEE. The CDR3 reads CASSLRTSGIDTDAQYF. In nucleotides, the CDR3 is TGTGCCAGCAGCTTGAGGACTAGCGGAATTGATACAGATGCGCAGTATTTT. Variable domain in full (rest from reference TRBV5-6 and TRBJ2-3): DAGVTQSPTHLIKTRGQQVTLRCSPKSGHDTVSWYQQALGQGPQFIFQYYEEEERQRGNFPDRFSGHQFPNYSSELNVNALLLGDSALYLCASSLRTSGIDTDAQYFGPGTRLTVL.

This clonotype was counted a few times. The V gene is TRBV14, the J gene TRBJ2-7; D unclear. The germline CDR1 and CDR2 sequences are SGHDN and FVKESK. Trimming removed 3 bases at V and 0 bases at J, with 3 bases between. This CDR3 has 12 residues. CDR3 sequence reads: CASSQYSYEQYF. CDR3 nucleotide sequence: TGTGCCAGCAGCCAGTACTCCTACGAGCAGTACTTC.